The 11 T cell receptor beta chains presented below share a single source sample, sequenced in a study of vaccination and CD4 T cells after COVID-19. With the Oncomine TCR Beta short-read assay, DNA from cultured CD4+ T cells was sequenced. One entry per CDR3 protein, called by TCRdb with MiXCR from the PCR reads. Among nearly 10,000 distinct CDR3 sequences listed, more than 35% were seen once. Their target antigens are unknown. Treatment denoted: roughly nine-day PBMC culture with coronavirus spike peptide pools or control peptides (ViraFEST assay). CD4+ T cells that came from the unexposed donor were collected before the COVID-19 pandemic (2011-2018). What was sequenced was CD4+ T cells from blood, cultured in vitro. These receptors all stem from a human donor in good health.

This clonotype is large. This rearrangement joins TRBV20-1 to TRBJ2-7, with 7 bases identical to TRBD2. This CDR3 has 13 amino acids. Germline CDR1 DFQATT, CDR2 SNEGSKA (reference sequence). V trimming: 5 bases; J trimming: 3 bases; junction bases outside the gene matches: 7. Here the CDR3 reads CSAAGENGYEQYF. As DNA, the CDR3 is TGCAGTGCTGCGGGAGAGAATGGCTACGAGCAGTACTTC.

The J gene is TRBJ2-5, the V gene TRBV2; D is uncertain. CDR1 is SNHLY and CDR2 is FYNNEI in the germline V gene. V lost 3 bases, J lost 3 bases, and 20 bases lay in between. The CDR3 is 17 residues long. The CDR3 is CASSDTGFLGREETQYF. CDR3 nucleotides: TGTGCCAGCAGTGACACTGGTTTTCTGGGTCGAGAAGAGACCCAGTACTTC.

The chain joins TRBV6-1 to TRBJ2-1; 13 bases line up with TRBD2. Germline V CDR1 and CDR2: MNHNS, SASEGT. CDR3 size: 14 residues. V lost 7 bases and J lost 10; bases outside the gene matches: 7. DNA of the CDR3: TGTGCCAGCAACCCGGGACTAGCGGGACTAGAGCAGTTCTTC. Translating gives CASNPGLAGLEQFF.

This sequence joins TRBV7-6 and TRBJ1-4, with D unresolved. The ends were cut back, 1 base at V and 4 bases at J, with 13 bases in the middle. This CDR3 is 16 amino acids long. Per the germline V gene, CDR1 is SGHVS and CDR2 is FNYEAQ. In DNA, the CDR3 is TGTGCCAGCAGCTTAGGCCGGCCAGCTAGTAATGAAAAACTGTTTTTT. Translation: CASSLGRPASNEKLFF.

The chain couples TRBV20-1 to TRBJ1-1; maybe TRBD1 (6 bases). The V and J ends lost 3 bases and 9 bases respectively, with 14 bases between them. The CDR3 spans 12 residues. Germline V gene data show CDR1 as DFQATT and CDR2 as SNEGSKA (reference sequence). This chain's CDR3 is CSASEGGQKAFF. The CDR3 DNA reads as TGCAGTGCTAGTGAGGGGGGGCAGAAAGCTTTCTTT.

The chain employs TRBV6-5 and TRBJ1-5; D is unclear. V was cut by 2 bases and J by 1 base, with 9 bases left in between. Germline CDR1 and CDR2: MNHEY and SVGAGI. The CDR3 loop spans 15 amino acids. The DNA of the CDR3 is TGTGCCAGCAGTTACGGCACGGAAAGCAATCAGCCCCAGCATTTT. It codes for CASSYGTESNQPQHF.

V gene TRBV12-5 combines with J gene TRBJ1-2; D gene ambiguous. Trimming took off 0 bases at V and 14 bases at J, with 16 bases between the two ends. The CDR3 is 13 amino acids. Germline assignment: CDR1 LGHNT and CDR2 FRNRAP. The CDR3 loop is CASGLVSGNLYTF. CDR3 coding DNA: TGTGCTAGTGGTTTGGTATCAGGCAACCTGTATACCTTC.

CDR3 nucleotide sequence: TGTGCCAGCAGTTACTCGGGACTAGCGGGAATGGCCTACGAGCAGTACTTC. It encodes CASSYSGLAGMAYEQYF. The chain combines TRBV6-5 with TRBJ2-7, with 13 bases that match TRBD2. The V gene end was trimmed by 0 bases and the J gene end by 2 bases; junction bases not matched to a gene: 4. There are 17 residues in the CDR3. Per the germline V gene, CDR1 is MNHEY and CDR2 is SVGAGI.

The chain combines TRBV5-1 with TRBJ2-7; D is uncertain. V lost 0 bases, J lost 6 bases, and 7 bases lay in between. CDR3 size: 12 residues. The V gene's germline CDR1 is SGHRS and CDR2 YFSETQ. CDR3 sequence reads: CASSLEGIEQYF. In nucleotides, the CDR3 is TGCGCCAGCAGCTTGGAGGGTATCGAGCAGTACTTC.

The chain uses TRBV20-1 and TRBJ2-3, with a possible D match to TRBD2 (6 bases). Trimming removed 6 bases at V and 6 bases at J, with 19 bases between. From germline, CDR1 is DFQATT and CDR2 SNEGSKA (reference sequence). The length of the CDR3 is 14 residues. The CDR3 region has the DNA TGCAGTGCACAACCACTAGCCCGTAAGGATACGCAGTATTTT. Translating gives CSAQPLARKDTQYF.

This clonotype appeared a few times. The rearrangement uses TRBV6-1 and TRBJ1-5; D not certain. The CDR3 totals 12 residues. Per germline, CDR1 MNHNS and CDR2 SASEGT. Trimming removed 5 bases from V and 3 bases from J, with 5 bases in between. As DNA, the CDR3 is TGTGCCAGCAGTCAAGTCAATCAGCCCCAGCATTTT. It translates to CASSQVNQPQHF.